One and the same sample provided the 18 T cell receptor beta chains below, sequenced in a study of blood T cell repertoires in COVID-19. Sequencing was performed with immunoSEQ multiplex PCR; in TCRdb, only in-frame clones are kept and a portion is missing. Among about 160,000 clones listed, approximately 85% were seen once. Material for sequencing was peripheral blood. The receptors here all came from a man aged 80 or over with COVID-19, enrolled during active disease.

V is TRBV5-4 and J is TRBJ1-1; the match to TRBD1 covers 7 bases. This CDR3 is 15 amino acids long. Germline CDR1 and CDR2: SGHNT and YYREEE (reference sequence). Trimming removed 5 bases from V and 0 bases from J; junction bases left unmatched: 7. CDR3 coding DNA: TGTGCCAGCAGGGCTGGGACAGACATGAACACTGAAGCTTTCTTT. It is translated as CASRAGTDMNTEAFF.

V gene TRBV29-1 combines with J gene TRBJ2-2; no clear D gene. Germline CDR1 SQVTM, CDR2 ANQGSEA. This CDR3 region has 12 residues. Trimming removed 4 bases from V and 5 bases from J, with 8 bases in between. The CDR3 sequence: CSVGRQTGELFF. The CDR3 nucleotides are TGCAGCGTTGGCAGGCAGACCGGGGAGCTGTTTTTT.

J is TRBJ1-2 and V is TRBV5-5; no definite D call. The CDR3 length is 14 residues. Per the germline V gene, CDR1 is SGHKS and CDR2 is YYEKEE (reference sequence). V was shortened by 1 base and J by 6 bases, with 13 bases between the two germline ends. The CDR3 coding sequence is TGTGCCAGCAGCTTGCCGGGTAGGAGAGATGGCTACACCTTC. Translation: CASSLPGRRDGYTF.

This rearrangement joins TRBV7-2 to TRBJ2-1; perhaps TRBD1 as D (6 bases). V dropped 5 bases and J dropped 10 bases, with 18 bases sitting between them. The CDR3 is made up of 14 amino acids. Per germline, CDR1 SGHTA and CDR2 FQGNSA. The CDR3 DNA reads TGTGCCAGCAGCCCTGTGGGGGCCAACTCGGAGCAGTTCTTC. Protein sequence: CASSPVGANSEQFF.

This chain uses TRBV6-2 or TRBV6-3 with TRBJ1-5; 9 nucleotides match TRBD1. The CDR3 consists of 17 residues. The V segment lost 0 bases and the J segment 2 bases; nucleotides outside the gene matches: 5. In germline, CDR1 is MNHEY, CDR2 SVGEGT. The CDR3 here is CASSYSDNRGRNQPQHF. The DNA for the CDR3 is TGTGCCAGCAGTTACTCGGATAACAGGGGGCGCAATCAGCCCCAGCATTTT.

The chain recombines TRBV2 with TRBJ1-6, with TRBD1 matching over 7 bases. Germline trimming cut 6 bases from V and 4 bases from J; bases unmatched to any gene: 0. The CDR3 runs 13 residues. Germline-derived CDR1 and CDR2 are SNHLY and FYNNEI. The CDR3 reads CASRGQYNSPLHF. The DNA of the CDR3 is TGTGCCAGCAGGGGACAGTATAATTCACCCCTCCACTTT.

The V call is TRBV27, the J call TRBJ1-1; 8 bases align to TRBD1. V was pared by 6 bases and J by 0 bases, with 9 bases of the junction left unmatched. The germline V gene has CDR1 MNHEY and CDR2 SMNVEV (reference sequence). The CDR3 has 16 amino acids. The CDR3 nucleotides are TGTGCCAGCAGCACTCCCACAGGGGGGCTGAACACTGAAGCTTTCTTT. Translation gives CASSTPTGGLNTEAFF.

This chain joins TRBV6-5 and TRBJ2-3, with 7 bases matching TRBD1. V lost 2 bases and J lost 5; bases outside the gene matches: 10. Germline CDR1 and CDR2: MNHEY and SVGAGI. This CDR3 region has 16 residues. CDR3 DNA: TGTGCCAGCAGTTACGGCCAGGGACAGTTGGGAGATACGCAGTATTTT. Translation: CASSYGQGQLGDTQYF.

This sequence joins TRBV11-2 and TRBJ1-1; 7 bases are a match to TRBD1. J gave up 1 base and V 5 bases, and 7 bases lay outside the gene matches. This CDR3 has 15 amino acids. CDR1 is SGHAT and CDR2 is FQNNGV in the germline V gene. The CDR3 is CASSPFTGENTEAFF. CDR3 DNA sequence: TGTGCCAGCAGCCCCTTTACAGGGGAGAACACTGAAGCTTTCTTT.

V and J are TRBV19 and TRBJ1-6; a weak D match, TRBD1 (6 bases). Germline V lookup: CDR1 LNHDA, CDR2 SQIVND (reference sequence). Trimming left V 7 bases short and J 6 bases short, with 16 bases between. The CDR3 has 15 residues. The CDR3, as DNA: TGTGCCAGTATCAGGGGCCCGAGGGCTAATTCACCCCTCCACTTT. It translates to CASIRGPRANSPLHF. Variable domain in full (rest from reference TRBV19 and TRBJ1-6): DGGITQSPKYLFRKEGQNVTLSCEQNLNHDAMYWYRQDPGQGLRLIYYSQIVNDFQKGDIAEGYSVSREKKESFPLTVTSAQKNPTAFYLCASIRGPRANSPLHFGNGTRLTVT.

The table lists this clone with a count of one. The chain links TRBV9 to TRBJ1-2; 7 positions match TRBD1. J gave up 4 bases and V 6 bases, and 9 bases lay outside the gene matches. CDR1 and CDR2 (germline): SGDLS, YYNGEE. The CDR3 consists of 14 residues. The CDR3 DNA reads TGTGCCAGCAACCAGGGGGGCTCGTTCTATGGCTACACCTTC. Its translation is CASNQGGSFYGYTF.

The chain joins TRBV21-1 to TRBJ1-1; the table's TRBD1 call for D was not verified on the DNA. TRBV21-1 is flagged as a pseudogene. This CDR3 comprises 18 residues. The CDR3 spells CASSKSHLGGQGNTEAFF. Here the CDR3 DNA reads TGTGCCAGCAGCAAATCCCACTTGGGGGGACAGGGGAACACTGAAGCTTTCTTT.

The chain couples TRBV5-8 to TRBJ2-5; tentative D call: TRBD2 (5 bases). CDR3 length equals 13 residues. V was shortened by 4 bases and J by 7 bases, with 14 bases between the two germline ends. CDR1 is SGHTS and CDR2 is YDEGEE in the germline V gene. The CDR3 coding sequence is TGTGCCAGCAGCCGAGGGCGTCCCGGGACCCAGTACTTC. As protein: CASSRGRPGTQYF.

This clone appeared a few times. The gene calls are TRBV13 and TRBJ1-2; 12 positions agree with TRBD1. The V gene's germline CDR1 is PRHDT and CDR2 FYEKMQ (reference sequence). There are 16 residues in the CDR3. V shed 5 bases and J 8 bases; nucleotides not matched to a gene: 12. DNA for the CDR3: TGTGCCAGCAGCCCCCCGGGACAGGGGGCTGGTGAAGGCTACACCTTC. It encodes CASSPPGQGAGEGYTF.

In its sample, this clone was seen once. The chain carries TRBV6-5 and TRBJ2-7; D gene unclear. The V gene lost 6 bases and the J gene lost 2 bases, with 17 bases spanning the gap. Germline V gene lookup returns CDR1 MNHEY and CDR2 SVGAGI. The CDR3 totals 15 residues. The CDR3 protein is CASRDRPVRTYEQYF. The CDR3 DNA reads TGTGCCAGCAGAGATAGGCCCGTGAGGACCTACGAGCAGTACTTC.

The gene calls are TRBV6-5 and TRBJ2-5; 9 bases are a match to TRBD2. This CDR3 is 13 amino acids long. J lost 4 bases, V lost 10 bases, and 7 bases had no gene match. CDR1 is MNHEY and CDR2 is SVGAGI in the germline V gene. CDR3 DNA: TGTGCCAACGCGGGGGGGCCGGGAGAGACCCAGTACTTC. Translating gives CANAGGPGETQYF.

This chain uses TRBV18 with TRBJ1-5, with no clear D. Trimming cost V 3 bases and J 4 bases, with 7 bases left between them. The CDR3 is made up of 13 amino acids. The V gene's germline CDR1 is KGHSH and CDR2 LQKENI. The DNA of the CDR3 is TGTGCCAGCTCACCCGTTAGAAATCAGCCCCAGCATTTT. Protein product: CASSPVRNQPQHF.

The V call is TRBV19, the J call TRBJ2-3, with D perhaps matching TRBD1 (7 bases). Between the trimmed V and J ends, which lost 6 bases and 0 bases, there was a span of 13 bases. Per germline, CDR1 LNHDA and CDR2 SQIVND (reference sequence). The CDR3 is 15 residues long. CDR3 sequence: CASRRRGQSTDTQYF. The CDR3 region has the DNA TGTGCCAGTAGAAGGCGGGGACAGAGCACAGATACGCAGTATTTT.